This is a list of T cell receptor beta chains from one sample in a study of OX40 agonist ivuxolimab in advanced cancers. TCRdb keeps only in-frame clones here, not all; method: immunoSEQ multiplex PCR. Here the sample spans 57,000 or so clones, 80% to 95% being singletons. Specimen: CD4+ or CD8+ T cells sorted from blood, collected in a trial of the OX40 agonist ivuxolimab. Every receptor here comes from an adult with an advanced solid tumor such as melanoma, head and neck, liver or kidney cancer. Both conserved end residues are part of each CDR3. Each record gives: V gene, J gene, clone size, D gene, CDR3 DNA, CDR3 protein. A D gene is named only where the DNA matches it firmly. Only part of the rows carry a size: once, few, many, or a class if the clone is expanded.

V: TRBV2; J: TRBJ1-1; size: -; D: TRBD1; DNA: TGTGCCAGCAGTGGTGGGACAGGGTCTGAAGCTTTCTTT; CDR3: CASSGGTGSEAFF
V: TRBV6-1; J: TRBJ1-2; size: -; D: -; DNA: TGTGCCAGCAGTGAAGTACAGGCTAACTATGGCTACACCTTC; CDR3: CASSEVQANYGYTF
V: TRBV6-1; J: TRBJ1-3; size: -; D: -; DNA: TGTGCCAGCAGTGAAGCTATCAGAGGACGGAGCTCTGGAAACACCATATATTTT; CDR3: CASSEAIRGRSSGNTIYF
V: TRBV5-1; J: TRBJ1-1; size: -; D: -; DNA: TGCGCCAGCAGCTTATACCGGAACACTGAAGCTTTCTTT; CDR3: CASSLYRNTEAFF
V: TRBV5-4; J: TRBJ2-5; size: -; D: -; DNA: TGTGCCAGCAGCAGCAGGTGGCTAGCAGACCAAGAGACCCAGTACTTC; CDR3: CASSSRWLADQETQYF
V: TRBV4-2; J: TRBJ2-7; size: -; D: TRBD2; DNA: TGTGCCAGCAGCCAAGATCTTTTACTAGCGGGAATACACGAGCAGTACTTC; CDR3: CASSQDLLLAGIHEQYF
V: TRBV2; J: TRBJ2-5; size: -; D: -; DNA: TGTGCCAGCAGTGTCGGGCAGCAAGAGACCCAGTACTTC; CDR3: CASSVGQQETQYF
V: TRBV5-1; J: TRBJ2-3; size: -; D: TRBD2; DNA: TGCGCCAGCAGCTTGAGGACTAGCGGAGATACGCAGTATTTT; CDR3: CASSLRTSGDTQYF
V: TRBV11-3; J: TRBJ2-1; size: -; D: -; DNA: TGTGCCAGCAGCTTAGGCGTGGGGCTAGCCAGGGACAATGAGCAGTTCTTC; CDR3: CASSLGVGLARDNEQFF
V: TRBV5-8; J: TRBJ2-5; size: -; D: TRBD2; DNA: TGTGCCAGCAGCTCCGACCCCGATGGGACTAGCGGGGGGGCTGAGACCCAGTACTTC; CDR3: CASSSDPDGTSGGAETQYF
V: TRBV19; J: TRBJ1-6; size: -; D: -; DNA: TGTGCCAGTAGCAGAACAGGGTCACCCCTCCACTTT; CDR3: CASSRTGSPLHF
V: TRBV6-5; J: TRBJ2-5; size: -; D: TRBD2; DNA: TGTGCCAGCAGGGACGGGGGGGCCGGGACCCAGTACTTC; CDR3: CASRDGGAGTQYF
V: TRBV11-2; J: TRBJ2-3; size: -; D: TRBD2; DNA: TGTGCCAGCAGCCGGGCTAGCGGGAGCACAGATACGCAGTATTTT; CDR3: CASSRASGSTDTQYF
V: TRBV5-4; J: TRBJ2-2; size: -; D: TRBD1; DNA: TGTGCCAGCAGCTTGGCCGACAGGGTTCGGACCGGGGAGCTGTTTTTT; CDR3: CASSLADRVRTGELFF
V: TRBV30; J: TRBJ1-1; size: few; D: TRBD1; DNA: TGTGCCTGGGGGGACAGGGAAGCTTTCTTT; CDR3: CAWGDREAFF
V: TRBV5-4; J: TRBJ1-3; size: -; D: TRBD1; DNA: TGTGCCAGCAGCTTGACCGGGACAGGGGTGCCTATGGCTGGAAACACCATATATTTT; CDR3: CASSLTGTGVPMAGNTIYF
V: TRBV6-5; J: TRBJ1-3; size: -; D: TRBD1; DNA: TGTGCCAGCAGTCCGGACAGGGCCTCTGGAAACACCATATATTTT; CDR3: CASSPDRASGNTIYF
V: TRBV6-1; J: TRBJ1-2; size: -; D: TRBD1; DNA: TGTGCCAGCACCGAGGGGGCGCGAGGCTACACCTTC; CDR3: CASTEGARGYTF
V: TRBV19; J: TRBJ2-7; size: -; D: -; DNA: TGTGCCAGTAGTATAGGTGGTAAGGGTACATCATACGAGCAGTACTTC; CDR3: CASSIGGKGTSYEQYF
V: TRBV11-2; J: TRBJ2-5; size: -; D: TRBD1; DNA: TGTGCCAGCACCAGACAGGGGCGGAATCAAGAGACCCAGTACTTC; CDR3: CASTRQGRNQETQYF
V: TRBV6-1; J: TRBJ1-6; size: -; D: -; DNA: TGTGCCAGCAGTGATTTGGATAATTCACCCCTCCACTTT; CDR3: CASSDLDNSPLHF
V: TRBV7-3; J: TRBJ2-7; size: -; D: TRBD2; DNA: TGTGCCAGCAGCTCAAGGACTAGCGGAGAGCAGTACTTC; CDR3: CASSSRTSGEQYF
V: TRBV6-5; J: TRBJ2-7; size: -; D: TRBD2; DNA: TGTGCCAGCAAGAGCCTAGCGGGAGTCGAGCAGTACTTC; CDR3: CASKSLAGVEQYF
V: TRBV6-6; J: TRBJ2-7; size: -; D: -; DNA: TGTGCCAGCAGTCAGGCCTTCGAGCAGTACTTC; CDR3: CASSQAFEQYF
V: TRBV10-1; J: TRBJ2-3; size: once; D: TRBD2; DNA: TGCGCCAGCAGTAGGATGGCGGGAGACACAGATACGCAGTATTTT; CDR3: CASSRMAGDTDTQYF
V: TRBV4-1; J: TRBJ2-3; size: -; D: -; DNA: TGCGCCAGCAGCCAAGATATCTACAGGGCATTGACAGATACGCAGTATTTT; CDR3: CASSQDIYRALTDTQYF
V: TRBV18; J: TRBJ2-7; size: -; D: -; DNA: TGTGCCAGCTCACCAGTCACGGATGCCCGAAGCGAGCAGTACTTC; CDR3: CASSPVTDARSEQYF
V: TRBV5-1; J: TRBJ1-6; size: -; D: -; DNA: TGCGCCAGCAGCTTGGGGCTAGGACAGTATAATTCACCCCTCCACTTT; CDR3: CASSLGLGQYNSPLHF
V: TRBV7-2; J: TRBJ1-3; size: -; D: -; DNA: TGTGCCGGATTCCGGGGAGCTAACTCTGGAAACACCATATATTTT; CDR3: CAGFRGANSGNTIYF
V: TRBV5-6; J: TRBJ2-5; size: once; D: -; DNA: TGTGCCAGCGGACAGTACCAAGAGACCCAGTACTTC; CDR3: CASGQYQETQYF
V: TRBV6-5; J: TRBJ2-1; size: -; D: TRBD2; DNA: TGTGCCAGCAGTTTCGACTTAGCGGGGGGGCGGAATGAGCAGTTCTTC; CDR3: CASSFDLAGGRNEQFF
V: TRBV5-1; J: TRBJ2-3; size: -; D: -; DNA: TGCGCCAGCAGGCAAGACAGAGATACGCAGTATTTT; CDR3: CASRQDRDTQYF
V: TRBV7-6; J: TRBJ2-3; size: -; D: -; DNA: TGTGCCAGCAGCATAGGGGATAAGGATACGCAGTATTTT; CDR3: CASSIGDKDTQYF
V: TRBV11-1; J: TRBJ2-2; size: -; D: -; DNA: TGTGCCAGCAGCACCTCGGAGTTCGGCGCGTACACCGGGGAGCTGTTTTTT; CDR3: CASSTSEFGAYTGELFF
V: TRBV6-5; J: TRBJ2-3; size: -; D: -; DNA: TGTGCCAGCAGTCCGCGACAGGACACAGATACGCAGTATTTT; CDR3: CASSPRQDTDTQYF
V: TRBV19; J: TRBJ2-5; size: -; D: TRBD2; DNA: TGTGCCAGTAGTACTTACCGGACTAGCGGGAGTCAAGAGACCCAGTACTTC; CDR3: CASSTYRTSGSQETQYF
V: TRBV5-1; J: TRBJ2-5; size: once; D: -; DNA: TGCGCCAGCAGCTTGTTACTGGAAGAGACCCAGTACTTC; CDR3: CASSLLLEETQYF
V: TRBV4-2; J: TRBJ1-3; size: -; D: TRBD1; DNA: TGTGCCAGCAGCCAGGCTACAGGGGCCTCTGGAAACACCATATATTTT; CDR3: CASSQATGASGNTIYF
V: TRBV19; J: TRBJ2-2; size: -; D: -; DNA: TGTGCCAGCCACACAGGGCCAGCGAACACCGGGGAGCTGTTTTTT; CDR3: CASHTGPANTGELFF
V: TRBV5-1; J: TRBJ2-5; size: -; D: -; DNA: TGCGCCAGCAGCCGGGGGACAGCGCAAGAGACCCAGTACTTC; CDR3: CASSRGTAQETQYF
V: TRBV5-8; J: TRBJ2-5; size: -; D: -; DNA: TGTGCCAGCAGCTTTTCGGAGACCCAGTACTTC; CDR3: CASSFSETQYF
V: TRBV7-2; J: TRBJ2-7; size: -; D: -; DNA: TGTGCCAGCAGCCCGGGCCCCTACGAGCAGTACTTC; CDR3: CASSPGPYEQYF
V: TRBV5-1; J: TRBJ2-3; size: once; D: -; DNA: TGCGCCAGCAGCTTGCGGGCAGTAGACCCCACAGATACGCAGTATTTT; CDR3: CASSLRAVDPTDTQYF
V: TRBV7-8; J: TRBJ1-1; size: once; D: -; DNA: TGTGCCAGCAGCTTCGAGTTGGGGGGTACTGAAGCTTTCTTT; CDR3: CASSFELGGTEAFF
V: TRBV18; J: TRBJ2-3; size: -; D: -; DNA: TGTGCCAGCTCTCTTACCCAGGCGATCACCGCAGATACGCAGTATTTT; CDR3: CASSLTQAITADTQYF
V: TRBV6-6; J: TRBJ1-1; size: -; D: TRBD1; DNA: TGTGCCAGCACCGACCCGGGACAGGGCGCTTTCTTT; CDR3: CASTDPGQGAFF
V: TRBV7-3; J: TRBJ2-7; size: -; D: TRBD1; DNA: TGTGCCAGCAGCCTGGACAGGGCCTACGAGCAGTACTTC; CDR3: CASSLDRAYEQYF
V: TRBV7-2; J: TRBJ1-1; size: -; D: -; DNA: TGTGCCAGCAGCTATCGACAGTCGGCTGAAGCTTTCTTT; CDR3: CASSYRQSAEAFF
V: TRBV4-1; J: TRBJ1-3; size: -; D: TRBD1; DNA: TGCGCCAGCAGCCAAGATCGACAGGGAATTTCTGGAAACACCATATATTTT; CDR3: CASSQDRQGISGNTIYF
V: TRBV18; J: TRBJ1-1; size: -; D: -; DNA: TGTGCCAGCTCACCCGGCGCTGAGAACACTGAAGCTTTCTTT; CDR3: CASSPGAENTEAFF
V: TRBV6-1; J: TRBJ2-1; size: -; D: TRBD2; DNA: TGTGCCAGCAGTGTGTCTATATCTCGGGGCGGGGGGAAAAATGAGCAGTTCTTC; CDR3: CASSVSISRGGGKNEQFF
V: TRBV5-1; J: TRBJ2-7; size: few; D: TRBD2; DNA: TGCGCCAGCAGTCCGACTTCGGGGGGGAACTACGAGCAGTACTTC; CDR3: CASSPTSGGNYEQYF
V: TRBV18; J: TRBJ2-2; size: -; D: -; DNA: TGTGCCAGCTCACCACAAAGTTTGGGCACCGGGGAGCTGTTTTTT; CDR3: CASSPQSLGTGELFF
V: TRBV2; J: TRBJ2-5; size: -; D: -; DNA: TGTGCCAGCAGCTTTAGTCGGGGCCAAGAGACCCAGTACTTC; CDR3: CASSFSRGQETQYF
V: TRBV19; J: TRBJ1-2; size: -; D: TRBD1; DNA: TGTGCCAGTAGGGACAGGGGGCTAATCTACACCTTC; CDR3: CASRDRGLIYTF
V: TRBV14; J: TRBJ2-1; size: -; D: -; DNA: TGTGCCAGCAGCCCCCTCGTTCTCAATGAGCAGTTCTTC; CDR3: CASSPLVLNEQFF
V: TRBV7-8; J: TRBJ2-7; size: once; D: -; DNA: TGTGCCAGCAGCTTATATGAGCGATCCTACGAGCAGTACTTC; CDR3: CASSLYERSYEQYF
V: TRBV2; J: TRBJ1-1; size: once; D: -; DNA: TGTGCCAGCAGTCAGACAGGGAACACTGAAGCTTTCTTT; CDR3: CASSQTGNTEAFF
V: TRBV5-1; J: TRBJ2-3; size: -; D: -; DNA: TGCGCCAGCAGCTTGTCAGGGGAAGGAACAGATACGCAGTATTTT; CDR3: CASSLSGEGTDTQYF